These T cell receptor beta chains were read from a single sample in a study of blood T cell repertoires in COVID-19. Libraries were prepared by immunoSEQ multiplex PCR; TCRdb keeps only in-frame clonotypes and omits some of them. The top ten clones hold around 28% of a sample with tens of thousands of clones, 80% to 85% of them seen once. The sequencing sample was made of peripheral blood. These receptors all stem from a human donor in a cohort sampled during active COVID-19. The CDR3 runs from the conserved cysteine through the conserved F or W. The order of the fields is J gene, V gene, D gene, clone size, CDR3 protein, CDR3 DNA. The D gene is left open where the match is weak. A row's size may be missing; if present it is once, few, many or a size class.

TRBJ2-1 | TRBV24-1 | . | . | CATSDFGSSRGKNEQFF | TGTGCCACCAGTGATTTTGGATCGAGTCGCGGGAAAAATGAGCAGTTCTTC
TRBJ1-6 | TRBV19 | . | . | CASSITVNSPLHF | TGTGCCAGTAGTATCACAGTCAACTCACCCCTCCACTTT
TRBJ2-2 | TRBV1 | . | . | CTSSQVLRYTGELFF | TGCACCAGCAGCCAAGTTTTGAGATACACCGGGGAGCTGTTTTTT
TRBJ1-5 | TRBV6-5 | TRBD1 | . | CASSAGGVDQPQHF | TGTGCCAGCAGCGCAGGGGGCGTCGATCAGCCCCAGCATTTT
TRBJ2-3 | TRBV5-4 | TRBD1 | . | CASRLGGTGGVRDTQYF | TGTGCCAGCAGATTGGGAGGGACAGGGGGCGTCAGAGATACGCAGTATTTT
TRBJ2-7 | TRBV6-5 | TRBD1 | . | CASSDPGQGTYEQYF | TGTGCCAGCAGCGATCCGGGACAGGGTACCTACGAGCAGTACTTC
TRBJ1-1 | TRBV4-2 | TRBD1 | . | CASSQQWQAPGQGLNTEAFF | TGTGCCAGCAGCCAACAATGGCAAGCCCCAGGACAGGGCCTGAACACTGAAGCTTTCTTT
TRBJ2-7 | TRBV11-3 | . | . | CASSPEQRGAYEQYF | TGTGCCAGCAGCCCAGAGCAACGGGGAGCCTACGAGCAGTACTTC
TRBJ1-6 | TRBV5-1 | TRBD1 | few | CASSLAPQGGNSPLHF | TGCGCCAGCAGCTTGGCCCCACAGGGGGGTAATTCACCCCTCCACTTT
TRBJ2-2 | TRBV4-1 | . | few | CASSQKGVGTGELFF | TGCGCCAGCAGCCAGAAAGGGGTTGGCACCGGGGAGCTGTTTTTT
TRBJ2-2 | TRBV27 | TRBD1 | . | CASRGQSTGELFF | TGTGCCAGCAGGGGACAGTCCACCGGGGAGCTGTTTTTT
TRBJ2-7 | TRBV27 | . | . | CASSLSAGLGEEQYF | TGTGCCAGCAGTTTATCGGCAGGGTTAGGGGAAGAGCAGTACTTC
TRBJ1-6 | TRBV6-2/TRBV6-3 | TRBD1 | few | CASSRDSSNSPLHF | TGTGCCAGCAGTCGGGACAGTTCTAATTCACCCCTCCACTTT
TRBJ2-7 | TRBV11-2 | . | . | CASSLVGPYEQYF | TGTGCCAGCAGCTTAGTGGGCCCCTACGAGCAGTACTTC
TRBJ1-1 | TRBV11-2 | TRBD1 | . | CASSLGDREYTEAFF | TGTGCCAGCAGCTTAGGAGACAGGGAATACACTGAAGCTTTCTTT
TRBJ1-5 | TRBV5-1 | TRBD1 | . | CASSLGRTGGENQPQHF | TGCGCCAGCAGCTTGGGTAGGACAGGGGGAGAGAATCAGCCCCAGCATTTT
TRBJ1-2 | TRBV7-6 | TRBD1 | . | CASSLAYSGTGYGYTF | TGTGCCAGCAGCTTAGCATACTCGGGGACAGGGTATGGCTACACCTTC
TRBJ2-5 | TRBV5-1 | . | . | CASSLRGGPGETQYF | TGCGCCAGCAGCTTGAGGGGAGGACCCGGAGAGACCCAGTACTTC
TRBJ1-1 | TRBV12-3/TRBV12-4 | TRBD1 | . | CASSRQGTEAFF | TGTGCCAGCAGTCGACAGGGGACTGAAGCTTTCTTT
TRBJ1-5 | TRBV27 | TRBD1 | . | CASMTGVGQPQHF | TGTGCCAGCATGACAGGGGTGGGTCAGCCCCAGCATTTT
TRBJ1-5 | TRBV9 | TRBD1 | . | CASSPGGRDGQPQHF | TGTGCCAGCAGCCCAGGGGGCAGGGATGGGCAGCCCCAGCATTTT
TRBJ2-5 | TRBV6-2/TRBV6-3 | . | . | CASSAAAETQYF | TGTGCCAGCAGTGCCGCGGCCGAGACCCAGTACTTC
TRBJ2-3 | TRBV5-1 | . | . | CASSQPGDTQYF | TGCGCCAGCAGCCAACCAGGAGATACGCAGTATTTT
TRBJ2-1 | TRBV7-9 | . | . | CASSPNIWGHDNEQFF | TGTGCCAGCAGCCCCAACATTTGGGGGCATGACAATGAGCAGTTCTTC
TRBJ2-1 | TRBV10-1 | TRBD2 | . | CASSGTSGASPYNEQFF | TGCGCCAGCAGTGGGACTAGCGGGGCATCCCCCTACAATGAGCAGTTCTTC
TRBJ2-1 | TRBV15 | . | . | CATSRERGTEQFF | TGTGCCACCAGCAGAGAGCGAGGGACAGAGCAGTTCTTC
TRBJ2-1 | TRBV7-2 | . | few | CASSTLGEQFF | TGTGCCAGCAGCACCCTAGGTGAGCAGTTCTTC